The next 32 T cell receptor beta chains were all read from a single sample in a study of glioma-infiltrating T cells. TCR alpha and beta CDR3 regions were amplified from RNA using iRepertoire nested multiplex PCR. TCRdb itself ran the multiplex PCR reads through MiXCR, one entry per CDR3 protein. The sample consists of 3,400 or so distinct CDR3 sequences, 35% to 50% of them appearing once. The sequencing input was glioma tissue, nonneoplastic brain tissue, or PBMCs (not recorded which). These receptors originate from a human donor with low-grade glioma or glioblastoma, undergoing nonglioma brain surgery, or in good health (not recorded which).

This clonotype turned up a few times. Being one base from a much bigger clone, this may be a read error. The rearrangement uses TRBV18 and TRBJ2-1; D remains unclear. This CDR3 spans 13 amino acids. With 3 bases removed from V and 6 bases from J, the gap between germline ends came to 9 bases. The V gene's germline CDR1 is KGHSH and CDR2 LQKENI. The CDR3 sequence is CASSPGRSNEQFF. CDR3 DNA sequence: TGTGCCAGCTCACCTGGAAGAAGCAATGAGCAGTTCTTC.

Turning to this clonotype: Without the conserved terminal phenylalanine or tryptophan, this CDR3 likely stems from a read error. The rearrangement joins TRBV5-8 to TRBJ2-7; no definite D call. The V gene lost 2 bases and the J gene lost 4 bases, with 1 base spanning the gap. This CDR3 is 10 amino acids long. Germline V CDR1 and CDR2: SGHTS, YDEGEE. CDR3 residues: CASSLYEQYL. DNA for the CDR3: TGTGCCAGCAGCTTATACGAGCAGTACTTG.

This chain connects TRBV5-6 to TRBJ2-3, with D perhaps TRBD2 (6 bases). V lost 1 base and J lost 5, with 14 bases in between. Germline CDR1 is SGHDT and CDR2 is YYEEEE. CDR3 length: 15 residues. Here the CDR3 DNA reads TGTGCCAGCAGCTTGTTACTAGCAGGCGGAGATACGCAGTATTTT. Protein: CASSLLLAGGDTQYF.

The table lists this clonotype with many counts. A much larger clone lies a single base off, so this may be a read error. V is TRBV7-6 and J is TRBJ2-1, with 11 positions matching TRBD2. This CDR3 contains 17 residues. Germline V CDR1 and CDR2: SGHVS, FNYEAQ. This CDR3 reads CANSQGVAGGRLDEQFF. CDR3 DNA sequence: TGTGCCAACAGCCAGGGAGTAGCGGGGGGGCGTTTGGATGAGCAGTTCTTC.

By share of the sample, this clonotype is medium-sized. The gene calls are TRBV27 and TRBJ1-1; D is undetermined. Deletions cut 6 bases from V and 11 bases from J, with 19 bases between. The CDR3 runs to 13 residues. Germline CDR1 and CDR2: MNHEY and SMNVEV (reference sequence). The CDR3 sequence is CASRRENTGDAFF. The CDR3 DNA sequence: TGTGCCAGCAGACGCGAAAATACGGGTGACGCTTTCTTT.

In the case of this clonotype: This may arise from a read error, as a much more abundant clone is one base away. This chain connects TRBV19 to TRBJ2-1; the match to TRBD1 covers 7 bases. Germline V lookup: CDR1 LNHDA, CDR2 SQIVND (reference sequence). The CDR3 consists of 13 residues. Trimming removed 6 bases from V and 8 bases from J; junction bases left unmatched: 7. DNA for the CDR3: TGTGCCAGTAGAACAGGGGTCTTGGATGAGCAGTTCTTC. It yields the protein CASRTGVLDEQFF.

The rearrangement links TRBV27 to TRBJ2-1; TRBD1 aligns across 7 bases. Germline loops: CDR1 MNHEY, CDR2 SMNVEV (reference sequence). The CDR3 loop spans 13 amino acids. V shed 5 bases and J 8 bases; nucleotides not matched to a gene: 6. CDR3 loop: CASSGDRNYEQFF. The CDR3 DNA is TGTGCCAGCAGTGGGGACAGAAACTATGAGCAGTTCTTC.

This chain links TRBV28 with TRBJ1-5; D gene unclear. The CDR3 extends over 12 amino acids. Germline CDR1 MDHEN, CDR2 SYDVKM. Trimming took 6 bases from V and 0 from J, leaving 3 bases between them. The CDR3 region has the DNA TGTGCCAGCAGACATAGCAATCAGCCCCAGCATTTT. This translates into CASRHSNQPQHF.

This clonotype was recorded many times. This chain links TRBV4-3 with TRBJ2-7, with a possible D match to TRBD1 (6 bases). V was clipped by 1 base and J by 0 bases, with 13 bases between them. Germline-derived CDR1 and CDR2 are LGHNA and YSLEER. This CDR3 is built from 16 residues. DNA of the CDR3: TGCGCCAGCAGCCAAGTGGGTCAGGGGCTCTCCTACGAGCAGTACTTC. It translates to CASSQVGQGLSYEQYF.

As concerns this clonotype: A junction boundary mismatches the germline segment, possibly from a read error. The chain uses TRBV4-1 and TRBJ2-6; D remains unclear. Germline V gene lookup returns CDR1 MGHRA and CDR2 YSYEKL. This CDR3 comprises 14 residues. DNA of the CDR3: TGCGCCATCAGCCAACTATCTGGGTCCACCGTCCTGACTTTC. Protein sequence: CAISQLSGSTVLTF.

This clonotype was counted at least ten times. This chain connects TRBV28 to TRBJ2-3; TRBD2 aligns across 7 bases. CDR3 length equals 15 residues. Germline assignment: CDR1 MDHEN and CDR2 SYDVKM. The V segment lost 3 bases and the J segment 4 bases; nucleotides outside the gene matches: 7. In DNA, the CDR3 is TGTGCCAGCAGTTTTGGCGGGACTACATCAGATACGCAGTATTTT. Its translation is CASSFGGTTSDTQYF.

This clonotype was seen once. The chain carries TRBV20-1 and TRBJ1-5; TRBD1 is a possible D gene (5 bases). V was cut by 3 bases and J by 4 bases, with 13 bases left in between. This CDR3 is 14 amino acids long. Germline CDR1 is DFQATT and CDR2 is SNEGSKA (reference sequence). The CDR3 DNA reads TGCAGTGCTAGGGACCTACAGGTAAATCAGCCCCAGCATTTT. Its translation: CSARDLQVNQPQHF.

Remarks on this clonotype: This clone may be a read error of a much larger clone one base away. This chain uses TRBV6-2 or TRBV6-3 with TRBJ2-3; 10 nucleotides agree with TRBD2. V lost 11 bases, J lost 2 bases, and 7 bases stayed unmatched. This CDR3 has 14 amino acids. The germline V gene has CDR1 MNHEY and CDR2 SVGEGT. CDR3 amino acids: CAVTSGCLTDTQYF. For the CDR3, the DNA is TGTGCCGTGACTAGCGGGTGCCTCACAGATACGCAGTATTTT.

The chain combines TRBV24-1 with TRBJ1-2, with D perhaps TRBD1 (5 bases). Germline assignment: CDR1 KGHDR and CDR2 SFDVKD. The CDR3 consists of 16 residues. Between the trimmed V and J ends, which lost 6 bases and 5 bases, there was a span of 21 bases. CDR3: CATSQLRKRRGYGYTF. The CDR3 DNA reads TGTGCCACCAGTCAGCTCCGGAAGAGACGGGGGTATGGCTACACCTTC.

This clonotype is labeled large (0.1 to 1%). The rearrangement joins TRBV6-1 to TRBJ1-1, with D unresolved. This CDR3 has 13 amino acids. Germline CDR1 is MNHNS and CDR2 is SASEGT. Trimming took off 8 bases at V and 1 base at J, with 11 bases between the two ends. The CDR3 loop is CASRWGANTEAFF. The CDR3 bases are TGTGCCAGCCGGTGGGGTGCGAACACTGAAGCTTTCTTT.

Concerning this clonotype: Being one base from a much bigger clone, this may be a read error. The chain links TRBV7-6 to TRBJ1-1; no firm D call. Germline CDR1 and CDR2: SGHVS and FNYEAQ. This CDR3 comprises 15 residues. As DNA, the CDR3 is TGTGCCAGCAGCTTTAGAGTCGGAGCAACCACTGAAGATTTCTTT. Its protein product is CASSFRVGATTEDFF.

Note on this clonotype: This clone may be a read error of a much larger clone one base away. This sequence joins TRBV10-2 and TRBJ2-5; no reliable D call. The germline V gene has CDR1 WSHSY and CDR2 SAAADI. This CDR3 spans 14 amino acids. This CDR3 reads CASSEISNQETEYF. CDR3 in DNA: TGCGCCAGCAGTGAGATTTCTAATCAAGAGACCGAGTACTTC.

This clonotype was counted at least ten times. The gene calls are TRBV9 and TRBJ2-3, with 10 bases that match TRBD2. This CDR3 comprises 16 residues. CDR1 SGDLS and CDR2 YYNGEE come from the germline V gene. V lost 4 bases, J lost 5 bases, and 10 bases stayed unmatched. The CDR3 nucleotides are TGTGCCAGCAGCACTAGCGGGGACGTAGGTGTAGATACGCAGTATTTT. Protein: CASSTSGDVGVDTQYF.

This clonotype qualifies as medium-sized. The J gene is TRBJ1-5, the V gene TRBV7-6, with D maybe TRBD1 (5 bases). The CDR3 is made up of 15 amino acids. Trimming stripped 1 base from V and 3 bases from J, with 10 bases between. Germline V CDR1 and CDR2: SGHVS, FNYEAQ. The chain's CDR3 is CASSLGAGPNQPQHF. CDR3 sequence (DNA): TGTGCCAGCAGCTTAGGGGCAGGGCCCAATCAGCCCCAGCATTTT. Complete variable domain (other parts from reference TRBV7-6 and TRBJ1-5): GAGVSQSPRYKVTKRGQDVALRCDPISGHVSLYWYRQALGQGPEFLTYFNYEAQQDKSGLPNDRFSAERPEGSISTLTIQRTEQRDSAMYRCASSLGAGPNQPQHFGDGTRLSIL.

By share, this clonotype ranks as large. The chain couples TRBV27 to TRBJ2-7; 8 bases align to TRBD2. CDR1 and CDR2 (germline): MNHEY, SMNVEV (reference sequence). V was clipped by 3 bases and J by 6 bases; unmatched bases: 7. This CDR3 has 14 residues. CDR3 nucleotide sequence: TGTGCCAGCAGTTTTACGGGAGGGCCTGTCGAGCAGTACTTC. Translation gives CASSFTGGPVEQYF.

The gene calls are TRBV6-2 or TRBV6-3 and TRBJ2-7, with D possibly called TRBD1 or TRBD2 (5 bases each). The CDR3 covers 14 residues. Germline V gene data show CDR1 as MNHEY and CDR2 as SVGEGT. The V gene lost 8 bases and the J gene lost 7 bases, with 21 bases spanning the gap. In DNA, the CDR3 is TGTGCCAGCGAGACGGGGCGTTCGGCCAAAGAGCAGTACTTC. It is translated as CASETGRSAKEQYF.

This clonotype came up many times. The chain combines TRBV19 with TRBJ2-3; D may be TRBD2 (5 bases). Germline CDR1 LNHDA, CDR2 SQIVND (reference sequence). Deletions cut 5 bases from V and 2 bases from J, with 17 bases between. The CDR3 spans 16 residues. CDR3 DNA: TGTGCCAGTAGTTGGTCGGGGAGCGGACTCACAGATACGCAGTATTTT. It specifies CASSWSGSGLTDTQYF. The full variable domain, with the rest looked up from reference TRBV19 and TRBJ2-3, is DGGITQSPKYLFRKEGQNVTLSCEQNLNHDAMYWYRQDPGQGLRLIYYSQIVNDFQKGDIAEGYSVSREKKESFPLTVTSAQKNPTAFYLCASSWSGSGLTDTQYFGPGTRLTVL.

The CDR3: CSAPDGTSGIPSNEQFF. The CDR3 region has the DNA TGCAGTGCTCCAGATGGGACTAGCGGCATACCATCCAATGAGCAGTTCTTC. V and J are TRBV20-1 and TRBJ2-1; 11 nucleotides align to TRBD2. Germline loops: CDR1 DFQATT, CDR2 SNEGSKA (reference sequence). V shed 5 bases, J shed 6 bases, and the junction held 15 bases outside the gene matches. This CDR3 is built from 17 residues.

This clonotype showed up just once. The chain uses TRBV20-1 and TRBJ2-5, with D hard to call. The CDR3 runs to 15 residues. Per the germline V gene, CDR1 is DFQATT and CDR2 is SNEGSKA (reference sequence). The CDR3 loop reads CSSILPIWRQETQYF. CDR3 nucleotides: TGCAGCTCTATTCTTCCAATATGGCGACAAGAGACCCAGTACTTC.

The rearrangement uses TRBV6-2 or TRBV6-3 and TRBJ1-1, with 7 bases that match TRBD1. Germline CDR1 MNHEY, CDR2 SVGEGT. The CDR3 totals 14 residues. The ends lost 5 bases at V and 0 bases at J; junction bases unmatched: 3. In nucleotides, the CDR3 is TGTGCCAGCAGTACGGGACAGCTGAACACTGAAGCTTTCTTT. Its translation is CASSTGQLNTEAFF.

This clonotype occurred many times. V and J are TRBV11-2 and TRBJ1-2, with unresolved D. With 2 bases removed from V and 8 bases from J, the gap between germline ends came to 9 bases. The CDR3 runs 12 residues. CDR1 and CDR2 from the germline V gene are SGHAT and FQNNGV. The CDR3 nucleotides read TGTGCCAGCAGCTTAACAGCAAAGGGCTACACCTTC. This gives the protein CASSLTAKGYTF.

With regard to this clonotype: No conserved phenylalanine or tryptophan is present at the end of the CDR3, so a read error is the likely explanation. The chain employs TRBV10-2 and TRBJ1-5; TRBD1 is a possible D gene (5 bases). Between the trimmed V and J ends, which lost 2 bases and 3 bases, there was a span of 14 bases. The CDR3 length is 16 residues. CDR1 and CDR2 from the germline V gene are WSHSY and SAAADI. The CDR3: CASSEPPGNINQPQHS. CDR3 in DNA: TGCGCCAGCAGTGAGCCTCCAGGGAATATCAATCAGCCCCAGCATTCT.

This clonotype has ten or more counts. The gene calls are TRBV4-2 and TRBJ1-4; TRBD1 matches at 10 bases. The germline V gene has CDR1 LGHNA and CDR2 YNFKEQ. The CDR3 spans 15 residues. The V gene end was trimmed by 1 base and the J gene end by 6 bases; junction bases not matched to a gene: 2. The CDR3 DNA reads TGTGCCAGCAGCCAAGCCGGACAGGGGGATGAAAAACTGTTTTTT. Encoded protein: CASSQAGQGDEKLFF.

The gene calls are TRBV27 and TRBJ2-1; the D is unclear. The germline V gene has CDR1 MNHEY and CDR2 SMNVEV (reference sequence). V was shortened by 10 bases and J by 5 bases, with 18 bases between the two germline ends. The CDR3 has 14 amino acids. CDR3 DNA sequence: TGTGCCACCGCTACGGACGCAGAGAACAATGAGCAGTTCTTC. Translating it yields CATATDAENNEQFF.

Sample share makes this clonotype medium-sized (0.01 to 0.1%). This rearrangement joins TRBV6-1 to TRBJ2-2, with D perhaps TRBD2 (7 bases). V was pared by 3 bases and J by 4 bases, with 12 bases between. Germline CDR1 MNHNS, CDR2 SASEGT. CDR3 length: 15 amino acids. The CDR3 loop reads CASSDRGAATGELFF. DNA of the CDR3: TGTGCCAGCAGTGACCGGGGGGCGGCCACCGGGGAGCTGTTTTTT.

There are many counts of this clonotype. The chain links TRBV18 to TRBJ2-2; D is unclear. The CDR3 extends over 12 amino acids. CDR1 KGHSH and CDR2 LQKENI come from the germline V gene. Between the trimmed V and J ends, which lost 0 bases and 7 bases, there was a span of 3 bases. The CDR3 reads CASSPPVGELFF. CDR3 in DNA: TGTGCCAGCTCACCACCGGTCGGGGAGCTGTTTTTT.

Of note for this clonotype: One junction end disagrees with the germline gene, perhaps due to a read error. The V call is TRBV6-6, the J call TRBJ2-7, with D possibly being TRBD1 or TRBD2 (5 bases each). CDR1 is MNHNY and CDR2 is SVGAGI in the germline V gene (reference sequence). The CDR3 totals 14 residues. The CDR3 nucleotides read TGTTCCAGCGGTTACTCGCAGGGTCACTACGAGCAGTACTTC. Protein sequence: CSSGYSQGHYEQYF.